This record looks at one TCR beta chain sequence and its context. The CDR3 totals 14 residues. Trimming took off 8 bases at V and 1 base at J, with 11 bases between the two ends. The germline V gene has CDR1 SNHLY and CDR2 FYNNEI. This sample was included in a study of blood T cell repertoires in COVID-19. Original data processing: It was from reference gene primer amplification that nucleated cell counts were estimated. Profiling relied on immunoSEQ multiplex PCR, and the TCRdb table lists in-frame clones only, not all of them. V and J calls plus clone size are reproduced from that table; the DNA served to infer D and trimming. This repertoire shows about 120,000 clones, 60% to 85% found once; its top ten account for 0.75% to 0.9%.

The chain combines TRBV2 with TRBJ2-2; the D gene is possibly TRBD1 (5 bases). This sequence originates from a human donor with acute or convalescent COVID-19. The donor label of this sample is uncertain. Sequenced: peripheral blood. CDR3 amino acids: CASFLTENTGELFF. CDR3 coding DNA: TGTGCCAGCTTCCTGACAGAGAACACCGGGGAGCTGTTTTTT.